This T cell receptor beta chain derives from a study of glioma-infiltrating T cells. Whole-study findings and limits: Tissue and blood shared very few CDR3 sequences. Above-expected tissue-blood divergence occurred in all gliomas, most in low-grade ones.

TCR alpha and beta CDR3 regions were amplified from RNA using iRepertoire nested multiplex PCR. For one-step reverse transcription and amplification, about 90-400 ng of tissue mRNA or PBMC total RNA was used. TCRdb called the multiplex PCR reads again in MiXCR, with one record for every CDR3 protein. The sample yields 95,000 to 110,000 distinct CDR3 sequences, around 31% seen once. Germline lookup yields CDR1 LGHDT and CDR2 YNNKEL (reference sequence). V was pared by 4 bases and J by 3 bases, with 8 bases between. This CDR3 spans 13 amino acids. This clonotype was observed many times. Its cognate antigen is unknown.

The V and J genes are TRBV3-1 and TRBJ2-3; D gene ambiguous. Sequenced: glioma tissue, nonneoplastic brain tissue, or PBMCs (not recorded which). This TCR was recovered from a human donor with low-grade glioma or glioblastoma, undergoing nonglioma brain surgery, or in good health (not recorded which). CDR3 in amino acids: CASSRRETDTQYF. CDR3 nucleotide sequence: TGTGCCAGCAGCCGTCGAGAGACAGATACGCAGTATTTT.